Included here is one TCR beta chain sequence, with context. This sample is drawn from a study of PD-1 and CTLA-4 blockade in melanoma. The data were produced by immunoSEQ multiplex PCR, yet TCRdb's version contains in-frame clones alone and is incomplete. The table lists tens of thousands of clones, 85% to 95% of them singletons. The sequence derives from a human donor with melanoma. This specimen was CD8+ T cells from peripheral blood, taken from a patient given anti-PD-1 treatment.

DNA for the CDR3: TGTGCCAGCAGTGAGGTCTCCGGCGGGGGCACTGAAGCTTTCTTT. Translating gives CASSEVSGGGTEAFF. The chain carries TRBV6-1 and TRBJ1-1; a weak D match, TRBD1 (5 bases). The CDR3 consists of 15 residues. Germline V gene data show CDR1 as MNHNS and CDR2 as SASEGT. Trimming stripped 3 bases from V and 4 bases from J, with 15 bases between.